This T cell receptor (beta chain) was documented in a study of blood T cell repertoires in COVID-19. Libraries were prepared by immunoSEQ multiplex PCR; TCRdb keeps only in-frame clonotypes and omits some of them. The sample consists of roughly 200,000 clones, approximately 81% of them appearing once. Germline CDR1 and CDR2: SGHTA and FQGNSA. With 6 bases clipped from V and 1 base from J, the junction kept 8 bases outside the gene matches. This CDR3 comprises 17 residues. This clone was counted only a few times. This TCR was recovered from a woman older than 75 with acute or convalescent COVID-19. Sequencing was performed on peripheral blood. This rearrangement joins TRBV7-2 to TRBJ2-6; 8 bases are shared with TRBD1. The CDR3 nucleotides are TGTGCCAGCAGTTCCACAGGGGGAGGATCTGGGGCCAACGTCCTGACTTTC. Its translation is CASSSTGGGSGANVLTF.